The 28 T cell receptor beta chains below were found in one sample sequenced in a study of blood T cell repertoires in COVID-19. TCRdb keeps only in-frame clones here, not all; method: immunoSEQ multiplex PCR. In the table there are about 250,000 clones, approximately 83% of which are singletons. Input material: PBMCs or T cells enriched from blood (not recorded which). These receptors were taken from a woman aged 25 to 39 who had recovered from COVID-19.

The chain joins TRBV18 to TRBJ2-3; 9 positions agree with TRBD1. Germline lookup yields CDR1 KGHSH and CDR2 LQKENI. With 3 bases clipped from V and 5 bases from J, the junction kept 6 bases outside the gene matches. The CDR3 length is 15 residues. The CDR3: CASSPPGQGEDTQYF. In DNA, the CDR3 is TGTGCCAGCTCACCGCCGGGACAGGGAGAAGATACGCAGTATTTT.

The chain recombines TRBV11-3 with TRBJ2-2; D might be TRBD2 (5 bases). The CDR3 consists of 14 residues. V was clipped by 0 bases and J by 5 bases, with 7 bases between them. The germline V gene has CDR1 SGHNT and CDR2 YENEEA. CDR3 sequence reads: CASSLDGGTGELFF. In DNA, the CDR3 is TGTGCCAGCAGCTTAGATGGCGGGACCGGGGAGCTGTTTTTT.

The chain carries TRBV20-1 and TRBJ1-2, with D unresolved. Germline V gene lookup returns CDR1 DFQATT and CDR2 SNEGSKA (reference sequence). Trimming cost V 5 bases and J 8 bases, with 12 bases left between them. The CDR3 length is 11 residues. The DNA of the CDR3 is TGCAGTGCTTCCCGGACGGGAGGCTACACCTTC. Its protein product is CSASRTGGYTF.

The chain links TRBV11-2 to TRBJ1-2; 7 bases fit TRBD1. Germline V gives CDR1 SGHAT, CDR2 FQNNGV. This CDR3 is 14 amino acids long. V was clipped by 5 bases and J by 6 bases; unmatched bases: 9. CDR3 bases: TGTGCCAGCAGCCACGACAGGGTTCGAGATGGCTACACCTTC. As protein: CASSHDRVRDGYTF.

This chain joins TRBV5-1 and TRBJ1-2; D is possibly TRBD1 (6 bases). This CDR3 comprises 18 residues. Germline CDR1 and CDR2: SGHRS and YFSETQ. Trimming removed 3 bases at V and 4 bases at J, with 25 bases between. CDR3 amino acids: CASSSTGTRPYDGYGYTF. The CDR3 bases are TGCGCCAGCAGCTCTACCGGGACAAGGCCCTATGATGGCTATGGCTACACCTTC.

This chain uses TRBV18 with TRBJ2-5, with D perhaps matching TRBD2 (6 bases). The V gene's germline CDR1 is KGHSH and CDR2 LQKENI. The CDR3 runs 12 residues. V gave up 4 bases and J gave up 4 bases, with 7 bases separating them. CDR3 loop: CASSQEGETQYF. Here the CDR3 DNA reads TGTGCCAGCTCACAGGAGGGAGAGACCCAGTACTTC.

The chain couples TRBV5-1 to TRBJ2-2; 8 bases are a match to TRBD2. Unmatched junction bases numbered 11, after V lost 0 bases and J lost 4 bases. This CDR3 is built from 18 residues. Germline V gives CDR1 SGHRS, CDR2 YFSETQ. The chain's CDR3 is CASSLGVSGGPGTGELFF. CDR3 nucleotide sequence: TGCGCCAGCAGCTTGGGGGTATCGGGAGGGCCGGGCACCGGGGAGCTGTTTTTT.

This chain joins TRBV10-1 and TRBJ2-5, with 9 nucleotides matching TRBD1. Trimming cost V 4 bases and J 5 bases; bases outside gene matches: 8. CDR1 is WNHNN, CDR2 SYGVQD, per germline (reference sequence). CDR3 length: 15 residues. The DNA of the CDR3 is TGCGCCAGCAGTGGACGACAGGGGGGGCTGGAGACCCAGTACTTC. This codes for CASSGRQGGLETQYF.

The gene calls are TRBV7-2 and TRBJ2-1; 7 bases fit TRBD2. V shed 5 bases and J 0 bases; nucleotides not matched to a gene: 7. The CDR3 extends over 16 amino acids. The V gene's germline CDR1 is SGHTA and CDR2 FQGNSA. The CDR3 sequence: CASSPVGGSSYNEQFF. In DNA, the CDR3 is TGTGCCAGCAGCCCAGTGGGAGGGAGCTCCTACAATGAGCAGTTCTTC.

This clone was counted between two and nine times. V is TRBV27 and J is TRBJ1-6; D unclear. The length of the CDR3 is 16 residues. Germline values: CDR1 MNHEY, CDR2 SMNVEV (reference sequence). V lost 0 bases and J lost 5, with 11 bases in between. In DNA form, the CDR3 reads TGTGCCAGCAGTTTATCAACCGGGGTCGATAATTCACCCCTCCACTTT. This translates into CASSLSTGVDNSPLHF.

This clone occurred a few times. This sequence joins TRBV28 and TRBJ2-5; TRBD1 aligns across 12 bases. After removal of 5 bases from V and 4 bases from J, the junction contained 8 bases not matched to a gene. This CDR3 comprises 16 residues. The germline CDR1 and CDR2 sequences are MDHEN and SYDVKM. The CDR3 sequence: CASSPLGQGARETQYF. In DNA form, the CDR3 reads TGTGCCAGCAGTCCACTGGGACAGGGGGCCAGAGAGACCCAGTACTTC.

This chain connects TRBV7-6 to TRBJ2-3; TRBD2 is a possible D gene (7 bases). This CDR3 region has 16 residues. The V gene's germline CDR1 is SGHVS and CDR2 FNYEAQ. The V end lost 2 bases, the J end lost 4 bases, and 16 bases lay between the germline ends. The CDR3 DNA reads TGTGCCAGCAGCTTATTCGTGGGGGGGCTGGCAGATACGCAGTATTTT. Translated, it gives CASSLFVGGLADTQYF. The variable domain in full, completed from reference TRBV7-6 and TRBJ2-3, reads GAGVSQSPRYKVTKRGQDVALRCDPISGHVSLYWYRQALGQGPEFLTYFNYEAQQDKSGLPNDRFSAERPEGSISTLTIQRTEQRDSAMYRCASSLFVGGLADTQYFGPGTRLTVL.

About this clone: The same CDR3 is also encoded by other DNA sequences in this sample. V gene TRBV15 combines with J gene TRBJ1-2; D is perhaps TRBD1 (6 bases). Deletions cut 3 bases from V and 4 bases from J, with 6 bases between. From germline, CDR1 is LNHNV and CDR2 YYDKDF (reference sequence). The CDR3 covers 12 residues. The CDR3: CATSRDSYGYTF. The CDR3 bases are TGTGCCACCAGCAGGGACAGCTATGGCTACACCTTC.

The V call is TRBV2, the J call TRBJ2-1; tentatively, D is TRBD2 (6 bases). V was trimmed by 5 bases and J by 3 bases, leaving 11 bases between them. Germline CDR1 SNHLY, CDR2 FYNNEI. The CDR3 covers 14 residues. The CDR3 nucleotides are TGTGCCAGCAGTCGCGGGACGGACTACAATGAGCAGTTCTTC. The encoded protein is CASSRGTDYNEQFF.

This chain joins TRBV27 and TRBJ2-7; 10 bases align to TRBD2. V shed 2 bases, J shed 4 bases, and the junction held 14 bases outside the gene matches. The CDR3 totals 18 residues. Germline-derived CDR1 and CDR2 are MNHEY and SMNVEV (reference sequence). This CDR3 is CASSLKAGGLRDPYEQYF. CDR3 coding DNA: TGTGCCAGCAGTTTAAAAGCGGGAGGGCTTCGGGATCCATACGAGCAGTACTTC.

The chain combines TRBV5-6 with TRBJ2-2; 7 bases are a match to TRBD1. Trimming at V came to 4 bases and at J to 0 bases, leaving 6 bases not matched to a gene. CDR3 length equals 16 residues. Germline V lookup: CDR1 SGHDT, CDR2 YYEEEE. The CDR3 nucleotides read TGTGCCAGCAGCCCGACAGGGATTACGAACACCGGGGAGCTGTTTTTT. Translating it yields CASSPTGITNTGELFF.

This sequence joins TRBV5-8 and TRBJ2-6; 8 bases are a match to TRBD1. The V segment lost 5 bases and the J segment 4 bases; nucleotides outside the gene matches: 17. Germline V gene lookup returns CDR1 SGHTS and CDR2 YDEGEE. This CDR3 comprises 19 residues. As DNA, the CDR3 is TGTGCCAGCAGTTCTATGATGGACAGGGCCTTGGTGGGGGCCAACGTCCTGACTTTC. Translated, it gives CASSSMMDRALVGANVLTF.

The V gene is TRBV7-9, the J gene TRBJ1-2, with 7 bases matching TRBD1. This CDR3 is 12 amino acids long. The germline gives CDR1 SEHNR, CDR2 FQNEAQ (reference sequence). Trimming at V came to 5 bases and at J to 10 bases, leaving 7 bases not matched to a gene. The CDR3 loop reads CASSPDRATYTF. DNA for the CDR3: TGTGCCAGCAGCCCCGACAGGGCCACCTACACCTTC.

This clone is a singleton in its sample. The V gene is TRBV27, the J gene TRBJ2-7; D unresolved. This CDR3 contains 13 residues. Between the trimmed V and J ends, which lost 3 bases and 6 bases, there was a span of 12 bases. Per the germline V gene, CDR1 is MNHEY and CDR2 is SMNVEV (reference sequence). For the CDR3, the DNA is TGTGCCAGCAGTTTGGGCAGGTCCATCGAGCAGTACTTC. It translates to CASSLGRSIEQYF.

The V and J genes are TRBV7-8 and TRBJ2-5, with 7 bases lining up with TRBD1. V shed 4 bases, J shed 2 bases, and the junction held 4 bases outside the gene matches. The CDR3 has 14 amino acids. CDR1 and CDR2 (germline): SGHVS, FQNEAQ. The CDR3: CASSWGQLQETQYF. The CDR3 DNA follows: TGTGCCAGCAGCTGGGGACAGCTACAAGAGACCCAGTACTTC.

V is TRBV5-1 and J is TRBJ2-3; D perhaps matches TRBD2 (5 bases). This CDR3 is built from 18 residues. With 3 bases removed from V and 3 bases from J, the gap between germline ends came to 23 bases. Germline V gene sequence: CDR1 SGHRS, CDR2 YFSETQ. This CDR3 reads CASSWRGEGRRGTDTQYF. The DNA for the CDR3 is TGCGCCAGCAGCTGGCGTGGGGAAGGGCGACGCGGGACAGATACGCAGTATTTT.

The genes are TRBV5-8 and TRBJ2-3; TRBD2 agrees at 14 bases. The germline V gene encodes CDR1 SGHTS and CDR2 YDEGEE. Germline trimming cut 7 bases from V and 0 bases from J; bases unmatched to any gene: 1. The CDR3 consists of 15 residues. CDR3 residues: CASGTSGGSTDTQYF. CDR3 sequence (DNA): TGTGCCAGCGGGACTAGCGGGGGCAGCACAGATACGCAGTATTTT.

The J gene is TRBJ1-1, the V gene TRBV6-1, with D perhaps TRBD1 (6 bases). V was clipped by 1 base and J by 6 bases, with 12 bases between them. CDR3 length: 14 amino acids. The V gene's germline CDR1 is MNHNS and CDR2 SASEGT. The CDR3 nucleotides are TGTGCCAGCAGTGAAGTTGGGGGCGCAGCTGAAGCTTTCTTT. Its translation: CASSEVGGAAEAFF.

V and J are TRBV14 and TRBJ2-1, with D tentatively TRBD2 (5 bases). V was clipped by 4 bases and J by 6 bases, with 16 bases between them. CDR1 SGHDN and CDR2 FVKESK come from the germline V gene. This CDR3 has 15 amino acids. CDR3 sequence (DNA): TGTGCCAGCAGCCCCCCTGGGAGTTTAGGCAATGAGCAGTTCTTC. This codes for CASSPPGSLGNEQFF.

CDR3 loop: CASNRQGGYEQYF. The CDR3 bases are TGTGCCAGCAACCGACAGGGAGGCTACGAGCAGTACTTC. The V and J genes are TRBV6-5 and TRBJ2-7, with D possibly being TRBD1 (7 bases). CDR1 MNHEY and CDR2 SVGAGI come from the germline V gene. The CDR3 length is 13 residues. The V gene lost 7 bases and the J gene lost 3 bases, with 13 bases spanning the gap.

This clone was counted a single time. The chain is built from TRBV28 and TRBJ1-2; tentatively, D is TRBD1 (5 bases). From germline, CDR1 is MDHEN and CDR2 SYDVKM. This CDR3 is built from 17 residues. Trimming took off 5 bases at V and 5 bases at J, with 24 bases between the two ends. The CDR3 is CASSPGAGESVRYGYTF. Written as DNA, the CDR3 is TGTGCCAGCAGTCCCGGAGCGGGGGAATCTGTTAGGTATGGCTACACCTTC.

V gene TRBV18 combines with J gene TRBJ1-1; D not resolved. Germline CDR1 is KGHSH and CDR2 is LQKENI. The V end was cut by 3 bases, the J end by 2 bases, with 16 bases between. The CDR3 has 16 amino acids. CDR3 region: CASSPAPTRYNTEAFF. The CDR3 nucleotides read TGTGCCAGCTCACCCGCACCAACCAGATATAACACTGAAGCTTTCTTT.

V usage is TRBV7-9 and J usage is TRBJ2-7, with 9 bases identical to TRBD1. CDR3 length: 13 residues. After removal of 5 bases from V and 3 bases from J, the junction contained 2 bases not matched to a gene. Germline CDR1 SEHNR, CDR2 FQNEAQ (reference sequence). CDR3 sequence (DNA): TGTGCCAGCAGCAGGACAGGGGACTACGAGCAGTACTTC. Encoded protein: CASSRTGDYEQYF.